What follows is one T cell receptor (beta chain) and its context. Its antigen remains unidentified. No base qualities exist here, and no much larger clone lies one base off it. This entry belongs to a study of long-term antiretroviral therapy in people with HIV (dated by TCRdb to 2022 to 2024). With respect to the entire study: The earliest samples were collected roughly a decade before the 2015 WHO recommendation for immediate ART, at a time when ART was usually postponed until CD4 counts fell. About two fifths of the roughly 30 participants with HIV were female. Whether ART initiation and durable HIV suppression were associated with changes in peripheral blood TRB repertoire composition and diversity was tested in a retrospective serial study. No cross-contamination during QIAcube processing turned up in test extractions that ran a monoclonal T-cell line alongside 33 polyclonal samples. A total of around 200 cryopreserved PBMC samples were contributed to the cohort by 30 adults with confirmed HIV infection, with samples collected serially over a mean of approximately 6 years (range 1-12). The study at large found these results: The samples span the years 2004 to 2017, and the ART regimens used may be less effective than current regimens. Expanded TRB clones identified before ART initiation dominated the repertoire at all time points, although this dominance fluctuated and declined in many PLHIV after ART. HIV repertoires had narrower CDR3 length ranges than controls, and the network structure suggested an antigen-experienced repertoire that shifted only slightly toward naive after ART. Inferences about post-ART repertoire changes were limited because no data were available on ART adherence, viral resistance or therapy changes. Because PBMC availability was limited, only the TCR beta chain was sequenced, with no alpha chain pairing. A significant increase in TRB diversity was found to be associated with ART initiation, although TRB diversity was observed to remain significantly below that of transplant donor controls even after long-term ART. Unsorted PBMC were profiled instead of sorted CD4+ and CD8+ T cells because pre-ART samples had limited cell numbers.

Sequencing of the TRB variable region was done with the immunoSEQ hsTCRB v3.0 assay at survey level resolution. A depth of roughly 35,000-50,000 T-cell genomes per sample was targeted for TRB sequencing. An Illumina MiSeq with a v3 150-cycle kit was used to sequence the pooled TRB libraries. On the authors' methods: Repertoire analysis was performed in R inside a reproducible Nextflow workflow that covered QC, data transformation and analysis. Custom analyses were implemented in LymphoSeq2, an R package for AIRR-Seq data exploration. Four samples that yielded fewer than 5000 total TRB sequences were excluded, so that more than 150 HIV repertoires were analyzed. Among the approximately 180 HIV repertoires that were kept, almost 60 were collected before ART initiation and over 120 were collected after ART initiation. Repertoires were downsampled to 5000 TRB nucleotide sequences, with summary statistics averaged over 100 downsampling iterations. The analysis kept only TRB sequences whose CDR3 regions were at least seven amino acids long. Two measures captured diversity: a Shannon entropy-derived clonality score and the Gini coefficient. Repertoire networks linked the top 5000 CDR3 amino acid sequences whenever two sequences differed by an edit distance of one. For TRB CDR3 amino acid sequences, antigen specificity groups and MHC restriction were predicted with GLIPH2. Known CMV, EBV, HIV or tissue antigen associations were flagged by matching CDR3 amino acid sequences against VDJdb and McPAS-TCR. Pre-ART, post-ART and control groups were compared with Wilcoxon signed-rank tests and Holm-Bonferroni correction. In TCRdb, the immuneACCESS table is reduced to in-frame sequences with V and J assigned. These tables do not hold every clone; where another copy was compared, an unresolved V gene accounts for under half, and the others remain unexplained. The V and J calls and the clone size are those of that table, but D and trimming were determined from the DNA. The sample records 20,000 to 30,000 clones, less than 85% of which are singletons. Around 9.6% of the sample is taken by the ten largest.

Looking up the germline V gene (reference sequence) yields CDR1 LNHDA and CDR2 SQIVND. From cysteine to phenylalanine, the CDR3 is 14 amino acids long. Of the read, only the CDR3 DNA is kept; its 42 bases are in frame from base 1. Relative to germline, V is 5 bases shorter and J is 1 base shorter, with 11 bases between their ends. Participants were included only if at least one PBMC sample before ART initiation and at least two post-ART samples were available. All participants with HIV were treated in the United States of America. Cryopreserved samples of about 0.95-11 million PBMC were thawed and washed before DNA extraction. At the time of the earliest PBMC sample, participants with HIV were aged between about 20 and 55 years. Each participant contributed PBMC samples from 1-4 timepoints before ART initiation and 2-8 timepoints after ART initiation, with a median of 7 samples. For every participant, serial HIV viral load, CD4+ T-cell count, ART history and demographic data were obtained. A Qiagen kit on a QIAcube was used to extract genomic DNA from unsorted PBMC, with samples processed in batches of 12.

The rearrangement combines TRBV19 with TRBJ1-2; TRBD1 is a weak D gene call, 5 bases matching. The sequencing used unsorted PBMCs, collected 2.3 years after starting antiretroviral therapy. This receptor was obtained from a man between 35 and 55 years old with HIV. The DNA sequence follows: TGTGCCAGTAGTCTGGACATCCTTAACTATGGCTACACCTTC. Its translation reads: CASSLDILNYGYTF.